This T cell receptor beta chain was identified during a study of identical twins (dated by TCRdb to 2016 to 2017). About the study as a whole: To test whether fetal clonotypes persist, the study used deep sequencing on TCR alpha and beta repertoires from monozygotic twins, unrelated adults of various ages, and cord blood. To rule out contamination, the twin experiments were replicated at different times with different library preparation protocols.

The library was made by 5' RACE. The instrument given in TCRdb is Illumina HiSeq 2000. Template switching added a universal primer binding site, and the final cDNA carried a unique molecular identifier that allowed TCR cDNA molecules to be counted accurately. First-strand cDNA for TCR alpha and beta chains was synthesized from specific primers in the conserved constant-segment region. To control for contamination, every cDNA library was double barcoded, receiving both a SMART-Mk sample barcode and Illumina barcodes. TruSeq adapter sequences and Illumina sample barcodes were added in two successive PCR steps. The TCR alpha and beta cDNA libraries were sequenced on the Illumina HiSeq platform using custom primers. The original methods were these. Raw reads were processed with MiGEC to extract unique molecular identifiers, and MiXCR was used to determine CDR3 positions. For each individual, recombination models were inferred using an EM algorithm with the repgenHMM and IGoR tools. The analysis of shared clonotypes was done with the tcR package in R, with sharing normalized by the product of cloneset sizes. Out-of-frame nonproductive sequences were analyzed to study raw recombination free of thymic and clonal selection effects. The public reads were reanalyzed by TCRdb: fastp trimming at Q25, MiXCR alignment, in-frame beta chains only. Entries that share a CDR3 protein sequence are merged under the most common genes and DNA. The V and J calls were not made by the authors but by TCRdb's processing. The table for this sample lists around 690,000 distinct CDR3 sequences; approximately 22% of them were counted only once. The ten largest clones represent roughly 4.3% of the sample.

The CDR3 sequence holds 14 residues, the cysteine and phenylalanine included. The CDR3 DNA has 42 bases and is translated from base 1. From a lookup of the germline V gene (reference sequence), CDR1 and CDR2 are DFQATT and SNEGSKA. From V the trimming removes 1 base and from J it removes 5 bases, while the gene matches leave 3 bases of the junction unaccounted for. Results the study describes overall, beyond this receptor: Compared with coincidental sharing between unrelated individuals, out-of-frame TCR alpha sequences shared between twins had an excess of sequences with low generation probability. The excess sharing between twins in beta out-of-frame sequences was weaker because fewer shared sequences reduced the signal-to-noise ratio. Zero-insertion analyses could be partly confounded by invariant T cells such as MAIT and iNKT, although diverse VJ usage argued against such confounding for most clonotypes. In monozygotic twins, recombination models systematically underestimated out-of-frame TCR alpha sharing, but the models matched the sharing seen between unrelated individuals. Because the same donors could not be followed over many years, the conclusions relied on cross-sectional statistical analysis. Abundant cord blood beta clonotypes had fewer insertions, young adult naive repertoires showed a similar but weaker trend, and memory repertoires showed no such trend.

At least ten counts were recorded for this clonotype. Its recognized antigen is unknown. No much larger clone is present one base from it, and per-base qualities are unavailable. All donors were healthy Caucasians. The twin cohort consisted of three pairs of female monozygotic twins, all aged roughly 18 to 30 years. RNA for TCR libraries was isolated from peripheral blood mononuclear cells. These data also formed part of another study, on T cells expressing NK-cell markers. As the second publication notes: Seven or eight donors provided sorted CD3+CD56+NKG2C+, CD3+CD56+NKG2C- and CD3+CD56-NKG2C+ T-cell subsets, whose TCR beta-chain repertoires were profiled. Of the eight sequenced donors, seven were found to be HCMV-seropositive and one was found to be HCMV-seronegative. In several experiments an anti-gammadeltaTCR antibody was added to restrict sorting to alphabetaTCR-expressing T cells. In six donors, the dominant CD3+CD56+NKG2C+ clonotypes were among the top 10 CD8+ clonotypes and accounted for about 1.0-8% of CD8+ T cells. Those dominant clonotypes were again the most abundant among CD3+CD56-NKG2C+ cells in several donors, at about 25-60.1%. It remained unclear whether the expanded NKG2C-expressing T cell clones were specific for HCMV antigens. The eight sequenced donors were randomly selected healthy volunteers, three men and five women. HCMV-specific IgG was detected in serum with a commercial ELISA kit to determine HCMV serostatus. For a handful of donors, bulk peripheral blood T-cell repertoires were additionally sequenced from unsorted PBMC. Reads were demultiplexed and grouped by UMI with MIGEC, and clonotypes were assembled and quantified with MiTCR. To exclude erroneous sequences, only TCR cDNA sequences supported by at least two reads were retained. The tcR package was used for downstream repertoire analysis, with clonotypes matched between fractions based on CDR3 nucleotide sequence plus V segment. VDJmatch was used to annotate antigen specificity against VDJdb, with one amino acid substitution in CDR3 permitted.

This TCR derives from a woman aged 18-30 years in good health. The chain couples TRBV20-1 to TRBJ2-1, and 9 bases in between align with TRBD1. The material sequenced was PBMCs. CDR3 region: CSARGDRAHNEQFF. The sequenced DNA is TGCAGTGCTAGAGGGGACAGGGCTCACAATGAGCAGTTCTTC.